This T cell receptor (beta chain) was recorded in a study of T cell changes during pregnancy in multiple sclerosis. Produced via immunoSEQ multiplex PCR; TCRdb's table is partial and in-frame only. The profile shows roughly 100,000 clones, roughly nine tenths of them singletons. The CDR3 extends over 15 amino acids. The ends lost 3 bases at V and 0 bases at J; junction bases unmatched: 4. Per germline, CDR1 MDHEN and CDR2 SYDVKM. Here the sequenced sample was peripheral blood, taken after pregnancy. This TCR was sampled from a female donor with multiple sclerosis, enrolled in a pregnancy study. The V gene is TRBV28, the J gene TRBJ1-1; TRBD1 matches at 7 bases. DNA of the CDR3: TGTGCCAGCAGTTTCATGGACAGGCTGAACACTGAAGCTTTCTTT. As protein: CASSFMDRLNTEAFF.